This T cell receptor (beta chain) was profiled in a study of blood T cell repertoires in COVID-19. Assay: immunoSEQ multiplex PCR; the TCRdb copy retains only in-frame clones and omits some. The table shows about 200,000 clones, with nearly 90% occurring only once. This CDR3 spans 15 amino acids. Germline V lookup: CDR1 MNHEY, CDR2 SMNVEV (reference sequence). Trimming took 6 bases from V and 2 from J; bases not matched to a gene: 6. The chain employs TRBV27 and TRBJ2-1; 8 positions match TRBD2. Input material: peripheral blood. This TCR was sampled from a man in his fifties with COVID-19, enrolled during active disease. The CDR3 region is CASRKAGEPYNEQFF. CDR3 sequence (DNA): TGTGCCAGCAGGAAAGCGGGAGAACCCTACAATGAGCAGTTCTTC.